The T cell receptor beta chain under discussion was sequenced for a study of cytomegalovirus exposure and HLA in healthy donors. Study-wide points: Common viral pathogens seemed, in a later analysis, to connect with several of the most significant clusters. An assumption of roughly uniform sequencing depth across donors underlay the presence/absence analyses.

PCR employed 60 Vbeta and 13 Jbeta primers. Sequenced by immunoSEQ multiplex PCR; TCRdb stores in-frame clones only, minus some. This table holds under 200,000 clones, about three quarters found once. The CDR3 totals 13 residues. CDR1 is LGHNA, CDR2 YNFKEQ, per germline. V lost 2 bases and J lost 3, with 7 bases in between. This clone has a handful of counts. Its antigen is not known. This TCR derives from a woman between 25 and 40 years old in good health and CMV-seronegative. The sequenced material came from PBMCs. V is TRBV4-2 and J is TRBJ2-5; D is ambiguous. The CDR3 loop reads CASSQSREETQYF. CDR3 nucleotides: TGTGCCAGCAGCCAATCTAGAGAAGAGACCCAGTACTTC.